This note documents a single TCR beta chain sequence. Its target antigen remains unknown. The input lacks base qualities; no much larger clone sits a single base away. The V and J ends are trimmed by 8 bases and 6 bases, leaving 8 bases between them. In the germline V gene (reference sequence), CDR1 corresponds to DFQATT and CDR2 to SNEGSKA. The CDR3 holds 10 amino acids from the cysteine to the phenylalanine. Of all the DNA, just the CDR3 is kept, 30 bases in frame from base 1. These data come from a study of cytomegalovirus exposure and HLA in healthy donors (dated by TCRdb to between 2016 and 2019). With regard to the full study: An earlier analysis of roughly 500 of the donors reported roughly 300 Gb of sequence data and 90 million to 120 million unique TCR beta sequences obtained from roughly 180 million T cells. Typing coverage varied by locus: roughly 620-630 donors for A, B, C, DRB1 and DQB1; more than 500 for DQA1; more than 600 for DPA1; under 490 for DPB1. Using immunosequencing, the study profiled T cell repertoires from 666 subjects and related those repertoires to cytomegalovirus serostatus. An early release that covered about 600 HLA-typed donors contained approximately 290 gigabases of sequencing data and tens of millions of unique TCR sequences. Among the approximately 430 genotyped donors, under 90% belonged to the genetic ancestry cluster associated with self-reported Caucasian donors. Across 300 to 500 genotyped donors of the cohort, an average of roughly 250,000 unique TCR beta nucleotide sequences per donor were sequenced, and 15% to 20% of those sequences were non-productive. In a later genetic analysis, genome-wide SNP genotypes for 398 of the 666 donors were used, and that subset was treated as a discovery cohort. To predict cytomegalovirus infection status, the study brought together high-throughput TCR immunosequencing, statistical association of individual TCRs with disease status, and machine learning. The study aimed to test whether signatures of past pathogen exposure could be identified by cataloging public T cell receptors. Besides the first cohort of around 700 subjects, a separate validation cohort made up of 95 to 150 different subjects was used. Donor age, sex, ethnicity and CMV serostatus were compiled together with the repertoire data. A later analysis re-analyzed previously published TCR beta repertoires from 600 to 850 donors and added high-resolution HLA genotyping to study TCR occurrence patterns. The later analysis used no new phenotypic data to find candidate immune exposures, relying instead on TCR beta sequences and their occurrence across donors. In an earlier analysis of 500 to 650 of the donors, high-throughput TCR beta sequencing was used to judge whether each TCR beta V gene segment behaved as functional or pseudogenic. Every discovery cohort repertoire had been produced on one sequencing platform. Roughly five DR-DQ haplotypes were treated as single units for association and clustering because of strong linkage in the cohort. Both class I and class II loci were covered by HLA typing, at four-digit resolution.

Overall study results and their limits: Because the 87-base-pair reads could not distinguish some IMGT-functional V segments, including TRBV6-2 and TRBV6-3, those segments were excluded. In both the original and validation cohorts, the classifier was reported to diagnose cytomegalovirus status with high specificity and sensitivity. Specific HLA alleles were associated with 16,951 TCR beta sequences at a false discovery rate of 0.05 in a later analysis. Strong co-occurrence of HLA alleles, especially DR and DQ, made assigning TCR associations to individual alleles difficult. HLA typing was unavailable for some donors at each locus, so association tests used only the typed subset. Because counts were too low, seventeen rarely observed V segments, including chromosome 9 orphons, were left out of the earlier analysis of about 620 of the donors. CMV serostatus was the only immune exposure information available for the cohort. According to a later analysis, TCR association rates differed among HLA loci, with DRB1 alleles showing the most associated TCRs and HLA-C alleles showing the fewest. In vitro tests confirmed that three of the cytomegalovirus-associated TCR beta chains recognize cytomegalovirus antigens. An earlier analysis of approximately 600 of the donors showed that most TCR beta V segments appeared in productive rearrangements either about 87% or about 30% of the time, which broadly matched IMGT annotations. The authors suggested that the approach could potentially be generalized to other disease states and immunological phenotypes. A group of highly shared sequence variants was considered likely to be a technical artifact of the sequencing pipeline. A later analysis reported that several top co-occurrence clusters appeared linked to parvovirus B19, influenza, CMV and Epstein-Barr virus. In a later genetic analysis, fewer N-insertions in productive TCRs were reported among donors in an Asian-associated ancestry cluster than the roughly 700-donor mean. Most TCR sequences were seen in very few donors, while some public TCRs were found in many individuals. A later analysis found that HLA-associated TCR beta chains were more clonally expanded and had lower generation probabilities than equally common non-associated chains. Most CMV-associated TCR beta chains appeared to be HLA-restricted in a later analysis, and the HLA associations seemed to be driven largely by CMV exposure. Correlated functional status among segregating V segments might reflect linkage disequilibrium, but an unknown experimental factor could not be ruled out. V-gene and J-gene trimming of TCR beta chains was associated with a missense DCLRE1C variant in a later genetic analysis, and the association was replicated in an independent cohort. The presence/absence analyses assumed that sequencing depth was roughly uniform across donors, and that assumption may not be true. A further reported finding was that TCR beta sequences accurately predicted the HLA-A and HLA-B alleles for most subjects in the first cohort. The study listed 170 or so TCR beta chains as associated with cytomegalovirus. The cohort was sequenced for TCR beta chains only, and without alpha or paired-chain data the features that could be detected were limited.

In total, just over 650 healthy bone marrow donors made up the cohort. All cohort members were sampled while nominally healthy, although unrecorded immune exposures were likely present. The donor was CMV seronegative and was included in the group of 352 seronegative cohort members. A peripheral blood sample was provided by each donor, and peripheral blood mononuclear cells were used for TCR beta sequencing. The Qiagen DNeasy Blood Extraction Kit was used to extract genomic DNA from the blood cell samples. Libraries were prepared through the immunoSEQ multiplex PCR assay. For the multiplex PCR, a mixture combining 60 forward primers for TCR Vbeta segments and 13 reverse primers for TCR Jbeta segments was used. Amplification of the CDR3 region of rearranged TCR beta genes was performed with a multiplex PCR assay on genomic DNA. Amplified TCR beta libraries were sequenced as 87-base-pair reads on the Illumina HiSeq System. The source study handled its data this way. In a later analysis, tens of millions of unique TCR beta chains were counted across the approximately 640 repertoires, and roughly 11 million of these chains were shared by at least two donors. Raw reads were error-corrected and collapsed into unique sequences by a nearest-neighbor algorithm in which closely related sequences were merged to remove PCR and sequencing errors. To assign V, D and J gene segments, CDR3 sequences were aligned to IMGT reference sequences. For a sequence to be retained, at least a six-nucleotide match to both a V gene segment and a J gene segment was required. A rearrangement counted as productive if the CDR3 had no stop codons and remained in frame with V and J, and every other rearrangement counted as non-productive. CDR3 was defined according to IMGT convention as the region running from the second conserved V-encoded cysteine to the conserved J-encoded phenylalanine. The earlier analysis of 500 to 650 of the donors excluded any sequence lacking an unambiguous match to a single V gene segment. An earlier analysis of a few hundred of the donors classified V segments as functional when productive rearrangements were above 56.7% and as segregating when the standard deviation between donors was above 5%. To diagnose cytomegalovirus status from the catalog of TCR beta chain sequences, a statistical classification framework was built. In a later analysis, TCR nucleotide sequences were compared against IMGT/GENE-DB human TR gene sequences so that V and J genes could be assigned. Using the TCRdist pipeline, a later analysis assigned CDR3 sequences along with most-parsimonious VDJ recombination scenarios. A later analysis defined each TCR beta chain by its CDR3 amino acid sequence plus V-gene family, and excluded reads lacking a unique V-gene family. A later analysis removed 592 highly shared, low-generation-probability nucleotide sequences to deal with suspected cross-contamination and a sequencing artifact. For each public chain, a later analysis derived a clonal expansion index from normalized ranks of inferred template counts within each repertoire. A later analysis computed generation probabilities with a VDJ recombination model fitted to out-of-frame rearrangements, and checked the results against IGoR. A later analysis scored TCR-TCR, TCR-HLA and TCR-CMV co-occurrence with hypergeometric tests, applying a repertoire-size bias correction to TCR pairs. In a later analysis, false discovery rates were estimated by permuting HLA or CMV assignments 20 times. In a later analysis, co-occurring TCRs were grouped with DBSCAN, and TCRdist sequence similarity was added when clustering was performed within HLA-allele-positive subsets. For co-occurrence clustering, repertoires with fewer than 30,000 or more than 120,000 public chains were excluded, along with five repertoires with anomalous nucleotide sharing. The table comes from immuneACCESS by way of TCRdb, which keeps in-frame sequences with V and J called. Part of the clones is missing from these tables; in studies checked, under half for an unresolved V gene and the rest for unknown reasons. Clone size and V and J calls were adopted from that table, with D and trimming inferred from the DNA. This sample lists roughly 150,000 clones; 80% were detected once. 14% of the sample belongs to the ten largest clones.

The sequence derives from a woman in her thirties or forties in good health and CMV-seronegative. The sample consisted of PBMCs. This sequence uses TRBV20-1 and TRBJ2-1; no confident D gene assignment can be made. The DNA is TGCAGTCCGGCAGGCAATGAGCAGTTCTTC. This translates into CSPAGNEQFF.